A selection of T cell receptor beta chains follows, all from one sample in a study of identical twins. TCRdb processed the 5' RACE reads anew with MiXCR; each CDR3 protein has one entry. The sample has roughly 490,000 distinct CDR3 sequences; 14% are singletons. The sample was also linked to a second study, of yellow fever vaccine responses in identical twins.

Sequencing used CD4+ T cells sorted from blood. These receptors originate from a woman between 18 and 30 years old in good health. Each CDR3 is given with its conserved first and last residue. The order of the fields is D gene, V gene, J gene, clone size, CDR3 protein. The D gene is left open where the match is weak. Only part of the rows carry a size: once, few, many, or a class if the clone is expanded.

TRBD1,TRBV19,TRBJ2-1,-,CASSPTGGFTDEQFF
-,TRBV5-4,TRBJ2-1,-,CARSLGLPSYNEQFF
-,TRBV20-1,TRBJ2-1,-,CSANVVLGTTYNEQFF
-,TRBV7-2,TRBJ1-2,many,CASSSFVDYGYTF
-,TRBV4-2,TRBJ2-1,-,CASSQEVGGGLYNEQFF
TRBD1,TRBV11-2,TRBJ2-7,-,CASTLKWDRWIYEQYF
TRBD1,TRBV7-9,TRBJ2-3,-,CASSHPGTGSQYF
-,TRBV10-1,TRBJ1-2,-,CASSESGTPYGYTF
-,TRBV20-1,TRBJ2-3,few,CSARKTPDTQYF
-,TRBV29-1,TRBJ2-1,many,CSGCVPGAEQFF
-,TRBV11-2,TRBJ2-5,many,CASSSGQFSETQYF
TRBD1,TRBV7-8,TRBJ2-1,many,CASSPGTGWLDEQFF
-,TRBV10-1,TRBJ2-7,-,CASSAGTTDGYEQYF
-,TRBV20-1,TRBJ1-5,-,CSAKLAGNQPQHF
-,TRBV2,TRBJ1-1,-,CASSDLKGVNTEAFF
TRBD1,TRBV9,TRBJ2-1,-,CASSLSAGGIFEQFF
-,TRBV20-1,TRBJ2-7,-,CSARAARAGSYEQYF
-,TRBV24-1,TRBJ2-2,-,CATKGVQSTGELFF
-,TRBV28,TRBJ2-7,few,CASRQIGGGSYEQYF
-,TRBV5-1,TRBJ1-2,few,CASSLSAAGGYGYTF
-,TRBV30,TRBJ2-2,few,CAWSKGANTGELFF
-,TRBV7-9,TRBJ1-6,many,CASSLSPGSPLHF
TRBD2,TRBV4-3,TRBJ2-5,few,CASSPSGGSGETQYF
-,TRBV6-1,TRBJ2-7,few,CASSEASRGRVNSYEQYF
-,TRBV10-3,TRBJ2-7,-,CAISEEAGFRAYEQYF
TRBD2,TRBV20-1,TRBJ2-7,-,CSARPGASGTYEQYF
-,TRBV6-2/TRBV6-3,TRBJ1-5,many,CASGLGVVQPQHF
-,TRBV6-2/TRBV6-3,TRBJ2-2,-,CASSYSTVGELFF
-,TRBV19,TRBJ2-6,-,CASSTQGSGANVLTF
TRBD1,TRBV5-1,TRBJ2-5,few,CASSSMTGQGTQYF
-,TRBV12-3/TRBV12-4,TRBJ2-6,-,CASSLRRIRSGANVLTF
TRBD1,TRBV29-1,TRBJ2-5,-,CSGQDRGRETQYF
-,TRBV6-5,TRBJ2-3,few,CASSYPEGGVRRGTQYF
-,TRBV20-1,TRBJ1-2,many,CSARVDQRGYTF
-,TRBV28,TRBJ2-1,many,CASSLIGGGGNEQFF
-,TRBV12-3/TRBV12-4,TRBJ2-2,-,CASSSSPNTRELFF
-,TRBV5-1,TRBJ2-1,few,CASSRTAHSADNEQFF
TRBD2,TRBV20-1,TRBJ2-7,-,CSAIGTSSYEQYF
-,TRBV27,TRBJ2-3,few,CASGSKYGTDTQYF
TRBD1,TRBV28,TRBJ2-3,few,CASSSGTVNTDTQYF
TRBD1,TRBV11-2,TRBJ2-1,-,CASRSGGGSYNEQFF
-,TRBV2,TRBJ2-4,-,CASSSTEGQNIQYF
TRBD2,TRBV9,TRBJ2-7,many,CASSVGGGSTGEQYF
-,TRBV20-1,TRBJ2-3,few,CSGMTSTDTQYF
-,TRBV20-1,TRBJ2-1,few,CSALLGDEQFF
TRBD2,TRBV18,TRBJ2-1,-,CASSTRLAGRGLNEQFF
-,TRBV9,TRBJ1-5,-,CASSAPGSNQPQHF
TRBD2,TRBV7-8,TRBJ2-3,few,CASTLGGTAGDTQYF
TRBD1,TRBV6-5,TRBJ2-4,few,CASSTGGNIQYF
TRBD2,TRBV28,TRBJ2-5,-,CASSLLAGGGETQYF
TRBD2,TRBV7-8,TRBJ2-5,few,CASSLAPRLAGGITWETQYF
-,TRBV18,TRBJ2-3,-,CASSPGSSTDTQYF
TRBD1,TRBV5-6,TRBJ2-7,-,CASSLFDRGSYEQYF
TRBD1,TRBV12-3/TRBV12-4,TRBJ2-3,-,CASRDRVWPDTQYF
TRBD2,TRBV30,TRBJ2-1,few,CAWSLAGVGGIEQFF
-,TRBV13,TRBJ2-7,few,CASSFRGTEQYF
TRBD2,TRBV2,TRBJ2-1,few,CASSDFSGSGEQFF